The rows below give T cell receptor beta chains drawn from one sample of a study of blood T cells in healthy people across ages. One entry per CDR3 protein results from TCRdb running MiXCR on the 5' RACE reads. This table holds around 400,000 distinct CDR3 sequences, 52% found once. Material: blood. The receptors were gathered from a man aged 55 to 69 in good health. Each CDR3 is given with its conserved first and last residue. D genes are given only for firm matches. Clone sizes are given selectively: once, few, many, or a class where the clone is expanded.

TRBJ2-1 | TRBD2 | 16 | TRBV20-1 | . | CSAQAWRGGIYNEQFF | TGCAGTGCTCAGGCCTGGCGGGGGGGAATCTACAATGAGCAGTTCTTC
TRBJ2-1 | . | 13 | TRBV27 | . | CASSLSPPYGQFF | TGTGCCAGCAGTTTATCTCCCCCGTACGGGCAGTTCTTC
TRBJ2-1 | . | 15 | TRBV6-2/TRBV6-3 | . | CASREQGSTYNEQFF | TGTGCCAGCAGGGAACAGGGATCCACCTACAATGAGCAGTTCTTC
TRBJ2-1 | . | 13 | TRBV6-1 | . | CASSGPSRGEQFF | TGTGCCAGCAGTGGACCTAGTCGGGGTGAGCAGTTCTTC
TRBJ2-7 | TRBD2 | 15 | TRBV5-6 | . | CASTPQAGVRYEQYF | TGTGCCAGCACTCCCCAGGCGGGGGTCCGCTACGAGCAGTACTTC
TRBJ2-7 | . | 11 | TRBV30 | . | CAWGPVYEQYF | TGTGCCTGGGGACCTGTTTACGAGCAGTACTTC
TRBJ2-3 | . | 13 | TRBV29-1 | . | CSVEQGSTDTQYF | TGCAGCGTTGAACAGGGAAGCACAGATACGCAGTATTTT
TRBJ2-7 | . | 12 | TRBV10-1 | . | CASSVDVDEQYF | TGCGCCAGCAGTGTAGACGTCGACGAGCAGTACTTC
TRBJ2-3 | TRBD2 | 16 | TRBV20-1 | . | CSARGPAGTSTDTQYF | TGCAGTGCTAGAGGACCAGCGGGAACTAGCACAGATACGCAGTATTTT
TRBJ2-7 | TRBD2 | 14 | TRBV10-3 | few | CAISGAGGPYEQYF | TGTGCCATCAGTGGAGCGGGGGGGCCCTACGAGCAGTACTTC
TRBJ2-5 | TRBD1 | 16 | TRBV15 | . | CATSRGGTGNQETQYF | TGTGCCACCAGCAGAGGGGGGACAGGGAACCAAGAGACCCAGTACTTC
TRBJ2-3 | TRBD2 | 16 | TRBV28 | few | CASSLTGGRPTDTQYF | TGTGCCAGCAGCCTCACGGGCGGGAGGCCGACAGATACGCAGTATTTT
TRBJ1-4 | . | 13 | TRBV12-3/TRBV12-4 | . | CASSFGLREKLFF | TGTGCCAGCAGTTTCGGACTTAGGGAAAAACTGTTTTTT
TRBJ2-1 | TRBD1 | 14 | TRBV5-1 | once | CASSLTGAVNEQFF | TGCGCCAGCAGCTTAACAGGGGCGGTCAATGAGCAGTTCTTC
TRBJ1-2 | . | 13 | TRBV4-3 | few | CASRPDRRVGYTF | TGCGCCAGCAGACCAGACAGGAGGGTTGGCTACACCTTC
TRBJ1-6 | . | 16 | TRBV20-1 | . | CSARDPLGTLNSPLHF | TGCAGTGCTAGAGATCCGCTGGGGACGCTTAATTCACCCCTCCACTTT
TRBJ2-5 | . | 13 | TRBV10-1 | once | CASSSGGPETQYF | TGCGCCAGCAGTAGTGGGGGGCCGGAGACCCAGTACTTC
TRBJ1-2 | . | 15 | TRBV4-1 | . | CASSQDLTRGHGYTF | TGCGCCAGCAGCCAAGATTTAACGAGGGGACATGGCTACACCTTC
TRBJ2-7 | TRBD2 | 21 | TRBV7-8 | . | CASSIISPRLAGGVNSYEQYF | TGTGCCAGCAGCATTATATCCCCAAGGCTAGCGGGAGGGGTAAATTCCTACGAGCAGTACTTC
TRBJ2-6 | . | 15 | TRBV7-2 | few | CASSFGRSGANVLTF | TGTGCCAGCAGCTTCGGGCGAAGTGGGGCCAACGTCCTGACTTTC
TRBJ1-2 | . | 11 | TRBV7-2 | few | CASSARQSHTF | TGTGCCAGCAGCGCCCGACAGTCCCACACCTTC
TRBJ2-7 | TRBD1 | 13 | TRBV12-3/TRBV12-4 | many | CASSAGTGREQYF | TGTGCCAGCAGTGCCGGGACAGGGAGGGAGCAGTACTTC
TRBJ2-4 | . | 14 | TRBV3-1 | . | CASSPPWAKNIQYF | TGTGCCAGCAGCCCTCCTTGGGCCAAAAACATTCAGTACTTC
TRBJ2-4 | . | 14 | TRBV2 | . | CASSEERAKNIQYF | TGTGCCAGCAGTGAAGAGAGGGCCAAAAACATTCAGTACTTC
TRBJ2-7 | TRBD1 | 14 | TRBV5-1 | many | CASSLGDRGHEQYF | TGCGCCAGCAGCTTAGGAGACAGGGGCCACGAGCAGTACTTC
TRBJ2-3 | . | 15 | TRBV6-1 | . | CASSEAPTGIDTQYF | TGTGCCAGCAGTGAGGCGCCGACAGGCATAGATACGCAGTATTTT
TRBJ1-5 | . | 16 | TRBV6-6 | . | CASTSMAAGRGQPQHF | TGTGCCAGCACCTCCATGGCGGCAGGGCGGGGTCAGCCCCAGCATTTT
TRBJ1-1 | TRBD1 | 15 | TRBV6-1 | . | CASSERGRGNTEAFF | TGTGCCAGCAGTGAAAGGGGGCGAGGGAACACTGAAGCTTTCTTT